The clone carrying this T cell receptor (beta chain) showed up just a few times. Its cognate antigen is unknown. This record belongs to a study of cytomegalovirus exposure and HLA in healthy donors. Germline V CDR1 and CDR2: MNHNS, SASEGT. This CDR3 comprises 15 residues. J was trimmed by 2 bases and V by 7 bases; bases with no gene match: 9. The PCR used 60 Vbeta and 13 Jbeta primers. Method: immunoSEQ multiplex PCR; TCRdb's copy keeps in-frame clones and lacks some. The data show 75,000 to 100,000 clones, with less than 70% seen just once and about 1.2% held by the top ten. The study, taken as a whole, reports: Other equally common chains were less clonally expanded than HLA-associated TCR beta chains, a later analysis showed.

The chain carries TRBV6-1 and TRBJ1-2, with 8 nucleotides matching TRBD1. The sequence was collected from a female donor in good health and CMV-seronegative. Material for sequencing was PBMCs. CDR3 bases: TGTGCCAGCACTAGAGGACAGGGAAGGAACTATGGCTACACCTTC. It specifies CASTRGQGRNYGYTF.